The T cell receptor beta chain under discussion was sequenced for a study of blood T cell repertoires in COVID-19. Overall study context: The analysed material was cDNA or gDNA that came from T cells, B-cell-depleted T cells, or PBMCs.

Clones were sequenced by immunoSEQ multiplex PCR, and TCRdb holds only the in-frame ones, with some missing. The sample consists of approximately 110,000 clones, 69% of them appearing once. The receptor was derived from an elderly man with acute or convalescent COVID-19. The sample was peripheral blood.

In DNA, the CDR3 is TGTGCCAGCAGCATCGGACTAGCGGGTCAAGAGACCCAGTACTTC. This encodes CASSIGLAGQETQYF. This chain links TRBV11-3 with TRBJ2-5, with 11 bases fitting TRBD2. The CDR3 is 15 residues long. The germline V gene encodes CDR1 SGHNT and CDR2 YENEEA. Unmatched junction bases numbered 4, after V lost 5 bases and J lost 2 bases.